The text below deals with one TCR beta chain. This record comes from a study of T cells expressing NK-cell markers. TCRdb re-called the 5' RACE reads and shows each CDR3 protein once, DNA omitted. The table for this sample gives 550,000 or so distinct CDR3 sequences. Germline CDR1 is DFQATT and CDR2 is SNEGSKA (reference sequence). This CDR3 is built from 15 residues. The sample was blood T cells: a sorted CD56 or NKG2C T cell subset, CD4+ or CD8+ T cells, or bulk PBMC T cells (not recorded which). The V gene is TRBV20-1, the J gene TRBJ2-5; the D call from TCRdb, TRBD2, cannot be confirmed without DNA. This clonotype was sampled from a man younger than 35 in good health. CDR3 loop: CSARVVGTIQETQYF.